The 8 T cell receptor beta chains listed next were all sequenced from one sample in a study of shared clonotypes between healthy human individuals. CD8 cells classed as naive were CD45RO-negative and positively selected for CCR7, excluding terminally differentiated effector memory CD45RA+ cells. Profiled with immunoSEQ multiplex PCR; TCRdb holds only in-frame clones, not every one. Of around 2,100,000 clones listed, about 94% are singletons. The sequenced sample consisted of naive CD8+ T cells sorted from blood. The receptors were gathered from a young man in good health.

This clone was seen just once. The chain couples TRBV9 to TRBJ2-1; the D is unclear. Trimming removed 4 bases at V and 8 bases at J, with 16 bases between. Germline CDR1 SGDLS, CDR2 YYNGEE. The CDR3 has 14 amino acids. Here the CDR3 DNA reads TGTGCCAGCAGCCCCGACTCGCTTCGGGATGAGCAGTTCTTC. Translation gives CASSPDSLRDEQFF.

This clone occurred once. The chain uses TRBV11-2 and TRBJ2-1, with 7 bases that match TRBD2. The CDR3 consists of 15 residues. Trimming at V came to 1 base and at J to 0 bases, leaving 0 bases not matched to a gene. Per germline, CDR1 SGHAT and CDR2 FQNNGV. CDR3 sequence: CASSLGTSSYNEQFF. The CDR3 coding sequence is TGTGCCAGCAGCTTAGGGACTAGCTCCTACAATGAGCAGTTCTTC.

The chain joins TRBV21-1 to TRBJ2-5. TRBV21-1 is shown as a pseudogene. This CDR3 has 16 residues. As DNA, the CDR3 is TGTGCCAGCAGCATCTGGGGAGAGCAGGGTCAAGAGACCCAGTACTTC. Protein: CASSIWGEQGQETQYF.

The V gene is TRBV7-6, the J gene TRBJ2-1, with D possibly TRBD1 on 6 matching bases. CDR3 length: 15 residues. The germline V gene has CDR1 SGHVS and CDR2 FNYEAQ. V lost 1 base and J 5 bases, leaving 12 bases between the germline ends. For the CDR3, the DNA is TGTGCCAGCAGCTTAGTCTGGGGGCCAGACAATGAGCAGTTCTTC. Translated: CASSLVWGPDNEQFF.

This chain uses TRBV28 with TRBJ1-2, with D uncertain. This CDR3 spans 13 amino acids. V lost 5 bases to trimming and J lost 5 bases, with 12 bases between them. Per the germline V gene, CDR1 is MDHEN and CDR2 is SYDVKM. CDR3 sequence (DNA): TGTGCCAGCAGTCCTGCCATGCAGTATGGCTACACCTTC. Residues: CASSPAMQYGYTF.

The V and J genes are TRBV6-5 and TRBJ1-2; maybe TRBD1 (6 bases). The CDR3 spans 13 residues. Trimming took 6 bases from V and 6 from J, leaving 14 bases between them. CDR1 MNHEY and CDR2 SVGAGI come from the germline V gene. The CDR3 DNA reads TGTGCCAGCAGAGAGAGCAGGGGAGATGGCTACACCTTC. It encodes CASRESRGDGYTF.

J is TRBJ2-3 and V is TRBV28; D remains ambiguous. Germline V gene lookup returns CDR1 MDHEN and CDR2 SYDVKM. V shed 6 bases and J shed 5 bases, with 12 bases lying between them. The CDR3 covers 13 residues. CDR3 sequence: CASRSPSGDTQYF. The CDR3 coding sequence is TGTGCCAGCAGGTCCCCCTCGGGAGATACGCAGTATTTT. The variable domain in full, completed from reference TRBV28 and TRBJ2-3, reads DVKVTQSSRYLVKRTGEKVFLECVQDMDHENMFWYRQDPGLGLRLIYFSYDVKMKEKGDIPEGYSVSREKKERFSLILESASTNQTSMYLCASRSPSGDTQYFGPGTRLTVL.

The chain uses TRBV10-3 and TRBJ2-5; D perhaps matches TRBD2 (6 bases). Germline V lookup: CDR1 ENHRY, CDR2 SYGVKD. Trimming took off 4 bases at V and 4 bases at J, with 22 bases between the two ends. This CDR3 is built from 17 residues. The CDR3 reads CAISAFGGKPKSETQYF. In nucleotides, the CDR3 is TGTGCCATCAGTGCGTTCGGGGGAAAGCCAAAGTCAGAGACCCAGTACTTC.